This entry describes one T cell receptor beta chain. The study ran its PCR with 60 Vbeta and 13 Jbeta primers. Under the authors' procedure: In a later analysis, approximately 80 million unique TCR beta chains included roughly 11 million shared by two or more donors. Assay used: immunoSEQ multiplex PCR; TCRdb lists only in-frame clones, some missing. V, J and clone size are those of that table, while D and trimming were read from the DNA. The profile shows 150,000 to 200,000 clones, roughly 79% of them singletons. The CDR3 runs 15 residues. Looked up from germline, CDR1 is MDHEN and CDR2 is SYDVKM. Germline trimming cut 3 bases from V and 4 bases from J; bases unmatched to any gene: 8. The sample belongs to a study of cytomegalovirus exposure and HLA in healthy donors. Study in general: Some 80 million unique TCR sequences came from HLA-typed donors in an early release.

This sequence joins TRBV28 and TRBJ1-2; 7 bases fit TRBD1. This receptor was identified in a woman in her thirties or forties in good health and CMV-seronegative. Specimen: PBMCs. CDR3 nucleotides: TGTGCCAGCAGTTTTGGAACAGGGGCCTCCTATGGCTACACCTTC. Protein product: CASSFGTGASYGYTF.